This TCR beta chain was captured by sequencing in a study of shared clonotypes between healthy human individuals. Per the germline V gene, CDR1 is SGHRS and CDR2 is YFSETQ. The CDR3 contains 16 residues. The V end lost 4 bases, the J end lost 1 base, and 17 bases lay between the germline ends. Sequenced by immunoSEQ multiplex PCR; TCRdb stores in-frame clones only, minus some. The table records about 2.3 million clones, approximately 90% of them present only once. The clonotype was recovered from a man younger than 35 in good health. Some clones in this sample may be carry-over from other donors' samples. The sample was naive CD4+ T cells from PBMCs. As to subset: CD45RA+ positively selected. The chain employs TRBV5-1 and TRBJ1-1, with a possible D match to TRBD1 (6 bases). CDR3 DNA: TGCGCCAGCAGCGCATGGGAAAAACAGGGGAACACTGAAGCTTTCTTT. Translated, it gives CASSAWEKQGNTEAFF. The entire variable domain, with the rest obtained from reference TRBV5-1 and TRBJ1-1, is as follows: KAGVTQTPRYLIKTRGQQVTLSCSPISGHRSVSWYQQTPGQGLQFLFEYFSETQRNKGNFPGRFSGRQFSNSRSEMNVSTLELGDSALYLCASSAWEKQGNTEAFFGQGTRLTVV.